This TCR beta chain was identified in a study of metastatic and nonmetastatic thyroid tumors (dated by TCRdb to the early 2020s). About the full investigation: The researchers compared repertoires between peripheral blood samples and tumor or nodule tissue samples from patients with malignant or benign thyroid disease.

Including the terminal cysteine and phenylalanine, the CDR3 comprises 12 residues. CDR3 DNA only is kept here, 36 bases in frame from base 1. From a lookup of the germline V gene (reference sequence), CDR1 and CDR2 are DFQATT and SNEGSKA. The library was obtained by PCR. Instrument used: Illumina HiSeq 4000. High-throughput sequencing was used to profile the CDR3 region of the TCR beta-chain in every patient. Per the original workflow: The researchers built a classifier to tell apart papillary thyroid cancer patients with distant metastasis, based on CDR3 differences among clinicopathological groups. Repertoire diversity was assessed with the Shannon index, and tumor-blood repertoire similarity with the Morisita-Horn index. TCRdb ran its own pipeline on the public reads, namely fastp trimming at Q25 and MiXCR clone calling, and kept in-frame beta chains. In this record, the V and J calls reflect TCRdb's handling and not the investigators' own analysis. The sample profile shows fewer than 100,000 clones; about 15% of them were found once. The ten largest account for roughly 4% of the sample.

This clone was seen repeatedly, ten times or more. The clone's antigen remains unknown. No much larger clone exists at a distance of one base, and base qualities are not known. Findings and caveats that apply to the study as a whole: TCR beta diversity was reported as significantly higher in malignant tumors than in benign nodules, in both blood and tumor samples.

No patient had received any treatment before thyroid surgery. The study retrospectively analysed patient clinical samples collected from the early 2010s to the late 2010s using T-cell receptor beta sequencing. Sequences were obtained from blood. The receptor was derived from a female donor with papillary thyroid cancer or a benign thyroid nodule (not recorded which). Some clones in this sample may be carry-over from other donors' samples. This chain is built from TRBV20-1 and TRBJ2-1, with TRBD1 matching 11 junction bases. CDR3 loop: CSGTGGSGEQFF. DNA sequence: TGCAGCGGGACAGGGGGTAGTGGTGAGCAGTTCTTC.